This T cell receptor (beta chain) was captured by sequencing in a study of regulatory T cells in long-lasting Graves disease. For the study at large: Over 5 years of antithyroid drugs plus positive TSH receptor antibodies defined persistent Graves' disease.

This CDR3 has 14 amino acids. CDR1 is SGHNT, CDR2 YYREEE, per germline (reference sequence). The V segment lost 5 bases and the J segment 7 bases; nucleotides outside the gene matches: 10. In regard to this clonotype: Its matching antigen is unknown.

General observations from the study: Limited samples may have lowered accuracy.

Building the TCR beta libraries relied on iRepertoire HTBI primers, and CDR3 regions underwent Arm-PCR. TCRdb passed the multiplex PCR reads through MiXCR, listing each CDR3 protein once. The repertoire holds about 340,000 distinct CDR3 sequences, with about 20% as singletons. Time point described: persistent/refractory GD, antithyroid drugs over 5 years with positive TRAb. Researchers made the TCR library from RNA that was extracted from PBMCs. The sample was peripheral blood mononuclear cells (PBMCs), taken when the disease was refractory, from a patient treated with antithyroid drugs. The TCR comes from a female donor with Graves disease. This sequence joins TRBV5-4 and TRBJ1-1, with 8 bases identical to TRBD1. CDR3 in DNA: TGTGCCAGCAGTAATCAGGGGGCGTTGGGTGAAGCTTTCTTT. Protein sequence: CASSNQGALGEAFF.